These 23 T cell receptor beta chains came from one sample sequenced in a study of blood T cells in healthy people across ages. Through a sample-barcoded 5' primer and a J-beta primer mix, a second PCR was run for roughly 6 to 11 cycles. TCRdb used MiXCR to reprocess the 5' RACE reads, holding one entry per CDR3 protein. The sample lists approximately 490,000 distinct CDR3 sequences, under 30% seen once, with 7.5% to 9% in the top ten. These data are also associated with another study on T cells of mothers and their children.

Sequencing input: blood. Every receptor here comes from a boy between 10 and 17 years old in good health.

The sample holds many counts of this clonotype. The chain joins TRBV2 to TRBJ2-7; D possibly corresponds to TRBD2 (6 bases). The CDR3 has 16 amino acids. Germline V CDR1 and CDR2: SNHLY, FYNNEI. V was clipped by 0 bases and J by 0 bases, with 12 bases between them. As DNA, the CDR3 is TGTGCCAGCAGTGAAGCGGGCCGGGAGATCTCCTACGAGCAGTACTTC. It translates to CASSEAGREISYEQYF.

This clonotype was counted a few times. J is TRBJ2-3 and V is TRBV7-2, with 10 nucleotides matching TRBD2. J was trimmed by 7 bases and V by 4 bases; bases with no gene match: 11. This CDR3 is 16 amino acids long. Per the germline V gene, CDR1 is SGHTA and CDR2 is FQGNSA. CDR3 sequence (DNA): TGTGCCAGCAGCTCGCCCCAGCGGGGGGGCCGGCATACGCAGTATTTT. Translation gives CASSSPQRGGRHTQYF.

The rearrangement links TRBV5-5 to TRBJ1-2; D is unresolved. The CDR3 is 13 amino acids. Trimming took 0 bases from V and 9 from J, leaving 12 bases between them. The V gene's germline CDR1 is SGHKS and CDR2 YYEKEE (reference sequence). The CDR3 loop reads CASSLGTDVSYTF. Written as DNA, the CDR3 is TGTGCCAGCAGCTTGGGGACGGACGTGAGCTACACCTTC.

This clonotype has only a few counts. This rearrangement joins TRBV12-3 or TRBV12-4 to TRBJ2-2; a possible D gene is TRBD1 (6 bases). Trimming cost V 2 bases and J 6 bases, with 10 bases left between them. This CDR3 has 14 residues. CDR3 sequence: CASSLRPGAGELFF. Here the CDR3 DNA reads TGTGCCAGCAGTTTACGGCCAGGGGCCGGGGAGCTGTTTTTT.

This clonotype was counted between two and nine times. This rearrangement joins TRBV7-9 to TRBJ2-4; D uncertain. CDR1 SEHNR and CDR2 FQNEAQ come from the germline V gene (reference sequence). Trimming pared 4 bases from V and 4 bases from J, leaving 17 bases between. This CDR3 has 16 amino acids. CDR3 sequence reads: CASSSDLRTQKNIQYF. As DNA, the CDR3 is TGTGCCAGCAGCTCGGACCTCCGGACCCAGAAAAACATTCAGTACTTC.

As regards this clonotype: An end of the junction differs from the germline gene, which may be a read error. The chain uses TRBV27 and TRBJ2-5, with D possibly matching TRBD1 (6 bases). This CDR3 has 14 amino acids. Germline CDR1 is MNHEY and CDR2 is SMNVEV (reference sequence). DNA of the CDR3: TGTGCCAGCAGTTTAGGACAGTTCCAAGAGACCCAGTGCTTC. This gives the protein CASSLGQFQETQCF.

This clonotype occurred a few times. Here the CDR3 reads CASSLSWTSGSRRKSSYNEQFF. The DNA of the CDR3 is TGTGCCAGCAGCTTATCTTGGACTAGCGGGAGTAGGCGAAAGAGCTCCTACAATGAGCAGTTCTTC. The chain combines TRBV11-2 with TRBJ2-1; 13 bases align to TRBD2. The V gene's germline CDR1 is SGHAT and CDR2 FQNNGV. The ends lost 2 bases at V and 0 bases at J; junction bases unmatched: 16. This CDR3 is built from 22 residues.

This clonotype has a handful of counts. The chain links TRBV5-5 to TRBJ2-5; 15 positions match TRBD2. The CDR3 is 17 residues long. Germline values: CDR1 SGHKS, CDR2 YYEKEE (reference sequence). The junction had 5 bases not matched to a gene; V was cut back by 4 bases and J by 1 base. The CDR3 here is CASSRGLAGGIQETQYF. For the CDR3, the DNA is TGTGCCAGCAGCCGAGGACTAGCGGGGGGGATCCAAGAGACCCAGTACTTC. Filled out from reference TRBV5-5 and TRBJ2-5, the complete variable domain reads DAGVTQSPTHLIKTRGQQVTLRCSPISGHKSVSWYQQVLGQGPQFIFQYYEKEERGRGNFPDRFSARQFPNYSSELNVNALLLGDSALYLCASSRGLAGGIQETQYFGPGTRLLVL.

The table lists this clonotype with a few counts. This CDR3 reads CASSKIPLGGTNTEVFF. The CDR3, as DNA: TGTGCCAGCAGCAAAATTCCCCTTGGGGGGACGAACACTGAAGTTTTCTTT. This chain uses TRBV21-1 with TRBJ1-1; TRBD1 is taken as the D call from the table, unchecked against the DNA. TRBV21-1 represents a pseudogene. The CDR3 covers 17 residues.

This clonotype was seen a handful of times. The gene calls are TRBV20-1 and TRBJ2-1; 10 bases line up with TRBD2. The germline CDR1 and CDR2 sequences are DFQATT and SNEGSKA (reference sequence). The CDR3 totals 17 residues. Trimming cost V 6 bases and J 0 bases; bases outside gene matches: 11. CDR3 coding DNA: TGCAGTGCCGGGGGGGGACTAGCGACCAGCTCCTACAATGAGCAGTTCTTC. Protein product: CSAGGGLATSSYNEQFF.

CDR3 sequence (DNA): TGCAGTGCTGGGACAGGGCAGCTTAGCACAGATACGCAGTATTTT. This translates into CSAGTGQLSTDTQYF. V gene TRBV20-1 combines with J gene TRBJ2-3; 9 nucleotides agree with TRBD1. CDR3 length equals 15 residues. V was pared by 5 bases and J by 0 bases, with 6 bases of the junction left unmatched. Germline lookup yields CDR1 DFQATT and CDR2 SNEGSKA (reference sequence).

The V gene is TRBV15, the J gene TRBJ2-5; D is possibly TRBD1 (6 bases). Trimming took 0 bases from V and 11 from J, leaving 19 bases between them. Germline V gives CDR1 LNHNV, CDR2 YYDKDF (reference sequence). CDR3 length: 15 amino acids. The CDR3 is CATSRDRTAGDEQYF. CDR3 in DNA: TGTGCCACCAGCAGAGATCGGACAGCAGGGGATGAGCAGTACTTC.

This clonotype appeared a few times. V is TRBV10-3 and J is TRBJ2-3; 9 bases are shared with TRBD2. The V gene's germline CDR1 is ENHRY and CDR2 SYGVKD. The CDR3 spans 16 residues. V lost 3 bases, J lost 4 bases, and 8 bases stayed unmatched. The CDR3 spells CAISDVAGGPPDTQYF. Here the CDR3 DNA reads TGTGCCATCAGTGATGTTGCGGGGGGGCCTCCAGATACGCAGTATTTT.

This clonotype occurred a few times. This rearrangement joins TRBV19 to TRBJ2-2; D unclear. CDR3 length: 14 amino acids. The germline gives CDR1 LNHDA, CDR2 SQIVND (reference sequence). V lost 9 bases and J 4 bases, leaving 15 bases between the germline ends. For the CDR3, the DNA is TGTGCCAGCACACCGGGCCACCTCACCGGGGAGCTGTTTTTT. Translated, it gives CASTPGHLTGELFF.

This clonotype was observed a handful of times. The chain recombines TRBV7-2 with TRBJ2-5; D remains ambiguous. The germline CDR1 and CDR2 sequences are SGHTA and FQGNSA. Trimming took off 4 bases at V and 7 bases at J, with 10 bases between the two ends. This CDR3 is built from 12 residues. The CDR3: CASSSDSGTQYF. CDR3 in DNA: TGTGCCAGCAGCTCCGATTCGGGGACCCAGTACTTC. Variable domain in full (rest from reference TRBV7-2 and TRBJ2-5): GAGVSQSPSNKVTEKGKDVELRCDPISGHTALYWYRQSLGQGLEFLIYFQGNSAPDKSGLPSDRFSAERTGGSVSTLTIQRTQQEDSAVYLCASSSDSGTQYFGPGTRLLVL.

Details on this clonotype: This may stem from a read error, because a much larger clone lies one nucleotide away. This CDR3 is missing its conserved last phenylalanine or tryptophan, likely due to a read error. The chain uses TRBV7-2 and TRBJ2-7; the match to TRBD1 covers 9 bases. Losses at the gene ends were 5 bases for V and 0 bases for J; bases not matched to a gene: 8. CDR1 and CDR2 from the germline V gene are SGHTA and FQGNSA. The CDR3 has 16 residues. In nucleotides, the CDR3 is TGTGCCAGCAGCCCTTCGGGACAGGGCTACTCCTACGAGCAGTACTCC. Its translation: CASSPSGQGYSYEQYS.

This clonotype occurred once. This chain connects TRBV28 to TRBJ2-1; perhaps TRBD2 as D (5 bases). The CDR3 is made up of 14 amino acids. Germline CDR1 reads MDHEN; CDR2 reads SYDVKM. Between the trimmed V and J ends, which lost 4 bases and 8 bases, there was a span of 15 bases. CDR3 region: CASSYGSPRDEQFF. Here the CDR3 DNA reads TGTGCCAGCAGTTATGGGAGCCCAAGGGATGAGCAGTTCTTC.

This chain connects TRBV5-5 to TRBJ2-2; weak D call: TRBD2 (5 bases). The V and J ends lost 4 bases and 10 bases respectively, with 11 bases between them. The CDR3 is made up of 12 amino acids. CDR1 and CDR2 (germline): SGHKS, YYEKEE (reference sequence). Here the CDR3 DNA reads TGTGCCAGCAGCCGGGGTCTCGCGGAGCTGTTTTTT. Translation gives CASSRGLAELFF. Full variable domain (rest looked up from reference TRBV5-5 and TRBJ2-2): DAGVTQSPTHLIKTRGQQVTLRCSPISGHKSVSWYQQVLGQGPQFIFQYYEKEERGRGNFPDRFSARQFPNYSSELNVNALLLGDSALYLCASSRGLAELFFGEGSRLTVL.

The gene calls are TRBV24-1 and TRBJ2-5; 10 nucleotides match TRBD2. The DNA end is more similar to TRBJ2-7, so the J call may be wrong. CDR1 KGHDR and CDR2 SFDVKD come from the germline V gene. CDR3 size: 15 residues. The CDR3 sequence: CATADGAGGTYEQYF. The CDR3 DNA is TGTGCCACCGCTGATGGAGCGGGGGGGACCTACGAGCAGTACTTC.

CDR3 nucleotide sequence: TGCAGTGCTAGAGCCCCTAGCGGGACAAACAATGAGCAGTTCTTC. Translation: CSARAPSGTNNEQFF. The chain combines TRBV20-1 with TRBJ2-1; TRBD2 matches at 9 bases. Germline V gene data show CDR1 as DFQATT and CDR2 as SNEGSKA (reference sequence). Losses at the gene ends were 1 base for V and 5 bases for J; bases not matched to a gene: 6. The CDR3 is 15 residues long.

The rearrangement joins TRBV20-1 to TRBJ2-2; TRBD2 aligns across 7 bases. V lost 0 bases and J lost 4; bases outside the gene matches: 8. Germline lookup yields CDR1 DFQATT and CDR2 SNEGSKA (reference sequence). The CDR3 runs 16 residues. The CDR3 reads CSARDRVAGLTGELFF. CDR3 DNA: TGCAGTGCTAGAGATCGGGTAGCGGGTCTCACCGGGGAGCTGTTTTTT.

This clonotype showed up just a few times. V and J are TRBV7-9 and TRBJ2-1, with TRBD2 identical over 8 bases. The CDR3 has 15 residues. The germline V gene has CDR1 SEHNR and CDR2 FQNEAQ (reference sequence). The V segment lost 1 base and the J segment 8 bases; nucleotides outside the gene matches: 7. CDR3 bases: TGTGCCAGCAGCTTAGTTCCGGGGGGGCACGATGAGCAGTTCTTC. It is translated as CASSLVPGGHDEQFF. The variable domain in full, with the rest retrieved from reference TRBV7-9 and TRBJ2-1, is DTGVSQNPRHKITKRGQNVTFRCDPISEHNRLYWYRQTLGQGPEFLTYFQNEAQLEKSRLLSDRFSAERPKGSFSTLEIQRTEQGDSAMYLCASSLVPGGHDEQFFGPGTRLTVL.

In its sample, this clonotype was seen a few times. The V call is TRBV10-3, the J call TRBJ2-1, with TRBD2 as a possible D gene (6 bases). Trimming stripped 0 bases from V and 4 bases from J, with 10 bases between. The germline V gene encodes CDR1 ENHRY and CDR2 SYGVKD. The CDR3 has 15 residues. The CDR3 is CAISESGGVYNEQFF. In DNA form, the CDR3 reads TGTGCCATCAGTGAGTCGGGGGGAGTGTACAATGAGCAGTTCTTC.